The rows below give T cell receptor beta chains drawn from one sample of a study of cytomegalovirus exposure and HLA in healthy donors. Sequenced by immunoSEQ multiplex PCR; TCRdb stores in-frame clones only, minus some. This sample has some 100,000 clones, with approximately 80% found just once. The sample was PBMCs. The source of these receptors is a male donor in good health and CMV-seropositive. CDR3s leave out the opening cysteine and the closing phenylalanine or tryptophan.

CDR3aa	v_gene	j_gene
ASSVREGTTTDTQY	TRBV9	TRBJ2-3
SAGLAGPGETQY	TRBV29-1	TRBJ2-5
ASSQDPVGSGEGAF	TRBV4-2	TRBJ1-1
ASSPTPAGAYGYT	TRBV4-3	TRBJ1-2
ASGFRETQY	TRBV12-5	TRBJ2-5
ASRWTGNTEAF	TRBV6-5	TRBJ1-1
ASSGDRVEEKLF	TRBV7-9	TRBJ1-4
ASSSITIPYEQY	TRBV5-6	TRBJ2-7
ASTPGQGFGYT	TRBV25-1	TRBJ1-2
ASSRSPPSTEAF	TRBV7-9	TRBJ1-1
ASSQTTVDTEAF	TRBV18	TRBJ1-1